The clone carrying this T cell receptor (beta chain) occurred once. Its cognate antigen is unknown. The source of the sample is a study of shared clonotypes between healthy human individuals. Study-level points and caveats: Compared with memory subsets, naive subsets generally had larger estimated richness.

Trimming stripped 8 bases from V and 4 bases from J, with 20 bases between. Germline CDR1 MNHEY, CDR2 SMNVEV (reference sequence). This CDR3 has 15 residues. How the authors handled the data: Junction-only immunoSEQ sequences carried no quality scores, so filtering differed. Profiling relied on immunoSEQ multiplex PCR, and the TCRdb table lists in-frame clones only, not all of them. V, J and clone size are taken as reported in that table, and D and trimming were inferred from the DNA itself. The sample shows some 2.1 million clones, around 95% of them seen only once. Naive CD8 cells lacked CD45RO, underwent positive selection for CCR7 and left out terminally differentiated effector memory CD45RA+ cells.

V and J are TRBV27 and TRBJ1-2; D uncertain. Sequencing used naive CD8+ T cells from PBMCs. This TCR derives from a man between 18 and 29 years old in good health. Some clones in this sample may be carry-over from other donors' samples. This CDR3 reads CASSEALGLSYGYTF. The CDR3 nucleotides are TGTGCCAGCTCCGAAGCCCTGGGCCTCTCCTATGGCTACACCTTC.